This is a list of T cell receptor beta chains from one sample in a study of blood T cells in healthy people across ages. MiXCR was run by TCRdb on the 5' RACE reads, yielding one entry per CDR3 protein. The sample shows hundreds of thousands of distinct CDR3 sequences, around 25% of them seen only once. This sample also belongs to another study, concerning T cells of mothers and their children.

Sequencing was done on a sample of blood. The receptor set was obtained from a boy aged 10-17 years in good health. CDR3s include the opening cysteine and the closing phenylalanine or tryptophan. Fields, in order: J gene, V gene, CDR3 protein.

TRBJ2-7,TRBV20-1,CSARDDRVYEQYF
TRBJ2-1,TRBV7-9,CASRYAGGRGEQFF
TRBJ2-3,TRBV20-1,CSASLSGQTDTQYF
TRBJ1-4,TRBV20-1,CSARTGPGGLHEKLFF
NA,TRBV5-5,CASSPGPEETQYF
TRBJ2-1,TRBV12-3/TRBV12-4,CASNPAGGIYNEQFF
TRBJ1-4,TRBV3-1,CASSQDFGRGGTNEKLFF
TRBJ2-1,TRBV3-1,CASSPTGGTAGGSF
TRBJ1-3,TRBV28,CASSLGAMGYTIYF
TRBJ2-1,TRBV9,CASSVDEGSYNEQFF
TRBJ1-6,TRBV9,CASSVQGSPLHF
TRBJ2-2,TRBV5-1,CASSLRPRLAGTGELFF
TRBJ1-6,TRBV20-1,CSARGNGQVNSPLHF
TRBJ1-1,TRBV20-1,CSASPLTLRNTEAFF
TRBJ2-7,TRBV6-5,CASSSRLARVDEQYF
TRBJ1-2,TRBV12-5,CASGLVTWDTRRGTNYGYTF
TRBJ1-2,TRBV6-5,CASSPAGYSNYGYTF
TRBJ1-6,TRBV18,CASSPTGTSSYNSPLHF
TRBJ2-4,TRBV6-2/TRBV6-3,CASSSFSEGRKNIQYF
TRBJ2-1,TRBV3-1,CASSPTSGGATEQFF
TRBJ2-4,TRBV28,CASSSPGGNIQYF